This TCR beta chain was identified during a study of T cell responses to AZD1222 COVID-19 vaccine. The study, taken as a whole, reports: Without day 14 samples, only post-peak T cell repertoires were studied. Breadth and depth of Spike-specific TCRs rose after two AZD1222 doses. At baseline, seropositivity was found in only a handful of AZD1222 recipients.

The CDR3 contains 14 residues. CDR1 is SGHAT and CDR2 is FQNNGV in the germline V gene. V gave up 5 bases and J gave up 3 bases; unmatched junction bases: 6. Assay: immunoSEQ multiplex PCR; the TCRdb copy retains only in-frame clones and omits some. The data show under 200,000 clones, 90% to 95% seen once. Worth noting for this clone: Its specificity is unknown.

This clonotype was obtained from an adult in good health. Here the sequenced sample was peripheral blood, taken on day 0 of AZD1222 vaccination. This sequence joins TRBV11-2 and TRBJ1-1; 7 positions match TRBD1. This CDR3 reads CASSPRQGHTEAFF. CDR3 DNA sequence: TGTGCCAGCAGCCCGCGACAGGGTCACACTGAAGCTTTCTTT.